Ten or more counts support the clone carrying this T cell receptor (beta chain). Antigen unknown. The data originate from a study of T cells in Graves' hyperthyroidism and ophthalmopathy. Amplified regions were TCR beta CDR3 sequences from RNA transcripts. Carried out on the TCR CDR3, a first-round RT-PCR used the HTBI primer set. TCRdb reprocessed the multiplex PCR reads via MiXCR and lists one record per CDR3 protein. This sample has 550,000 to 700,000 distinct CDR3 sequences, with around 46% found just once. The V gene's germline CDR1 is DFQATT and CDR2 SNEGSKA (reference sequence). Between the trimmed V and J ends, which lost 5 bases and 1 base, there was a span of 8 bases. CDR3 length: 12 residues. Whole-study results and caveats: Peripheral blood also featured most of the thyroid clonotypes expanded above 0.001.

Diagnoses were established using clinical symptoms, serum thyroxine and TRAb, thyroid ultrasound and orbital computed tomography. This TCR was recovered from an adult woman with Graves' disease, either hyperthyroidism or ophthalmopathy (not recorded which). The material sequenced was peripheral blood or thyroid tissue (not recorded which). The rearrangement joins TRBV20-1 to TRBJ2-5; D gene unclear. Here the CDR3 DNA reads TGCAGTGCTTTTGGCAGCCAAGAGACCCAGTACTTC. Its protein is CSAFGSQETQYF.